Shown below are 16 T cell receptor beta chains from a single sample sequenced in a study of T cell repertoires in cytomegalovirus infection. The antigens these receptors bind are not known. TCRdb recomputed calls from the reads with MiXCR, one row per CDR3 protein. The data contain some 350,000 distinct CDR3 sequences, roughly 29% of them singletons. Material: cultured PBMCs, obtained from culture after CMV antigen stimulation. The receptors originated from a human donor in good health (CMV status not recorded). Some clones in this sample may be carry-over from other donors' samples.

The chain links TRBV4-2 to TRBJ2-4, with 11 bases matching TRBD1. V shed 3 bases, J shed 2 bases, and the junction held 9 bases outside the gene matches. Looked up from germline, CDR1 is LGHNA and CDR2 is YNFKEQ. The CDR3 loop spans 18 amino acids. DNA of the CDR3: TGTGCCAGCAGCCAGGGGGCCGGACAGGGGGCATCCAAAAACATTCAGTACTTC. This sequence encodes CASSQGAGQGASKNIQYF.

This chain connects TRBV4-2 to TRBJ1-2; D unresolved. CDR1 is LGHNA and CDR2 is YNFKEQ in the germline V gene. CDR3 size: 14 residues. Trimming pared 0 bases from V and 5 bases from J, leaving 10 bases between. This chain's CDR3 is CASSQDRTTYGYTF. DNA for the CDR3: TGTGCCAGCAGCCAAGATCGTACAACGTATGGCTACACCTTC.

This clonotype came up a few times. This rearrangement joins TRBV7-6 to TRBJ1-1; D is possibly TRBD1 (6 bases). Trimming left V 5 bases short and J 5 bases short, with 15 bases between. CDR1 SGHVS and CDR2 FNYEAQ come from the germline V gene. The CDR3 runs 14 residues. CDR3 bases: TGTGCCAGCAGCCCCCTATCACAGGGTACTGAAGCTTTCTTT. It translates to CASSPLSQGTEAFF. Full variable domain (outside the CDR3, taken from reference TRBV7-6 and TRBJ1-1): GAGVSQSPRYKVTKRGQDVALRCDPISGHVSLYWYRQALGQGPEFLTYFNYEAQQDKSGLPNDRFSAERPEGSISTLTIQRTEQRDSAMYRCASSPLSQGTEAFFGQGTRLTVV.

This clonotype was picked up a small number of times. The gene calls are TRBV20-1 and TRBJ2-5, with D hard to call. Trimming left V 4 bases short and J 5 bases short, with 20 bases between. CDR3 length equals 15 residues. Germline loops: CDR1 DFQATT, CDR2 SNEGSKA (reference sequence). The CDR3 loop is CSAIPPTNPQETQYF. CDR3 DNA sequence: TGCAGTGCTATCCCCCCGACAAACCCCCAGGAGACCCAGTACTTC.

This rearrangement joins TRBV30 to TRBJ2-7; 7 bases align to TRBD1. V was clipped by 4 bases and J by 4 bases; unmatched bases: 4. The CDR3 sequence is 12 residues long. Germline values: CDR1 GTSNPN, CDR2 SVGIG (reference sequence). The CDR3 reads CAWKGAGYEQYF. In DNA form, the CDR3 reads TGTGCCTGGAAGGGGGCTGGGTACGAGCAGTACTTC.

This clonotype has a handful of counts. This chain connects TRBV6-1 to TRBJ1-2; D is unclear. The ends were cut back, 5 bases at V and 2 bases at J, with 18 bases in the middle. The V gene's germline CDR1 is MNHNS and CDR2 SASEGT. This CDR3 has 16 residues. CDR3 DNA sequence: TGTGCCAGCAGTAATCCGGGAAGGGAGTTAAACTATGGCTACACCTTC. This encodes CASSNPGRELNYGYTF.

V and J are TRBV10-3 and TRBJ1-6, with D uncertain. This CDR3 has 17 residues. Per germline, CDR1 ENHRY and CDR2 SYGVKD. V was clipped by 1 base and J by 0 bases, with 10 bases between them. CDR3 DNA: TGTGCCATCAGTGAGTTAAGAGAGAGCTCCTATAATTCACCCCTCCACTTT. Amino acids: CAISELRESSYNSPLHF.

In its sample, this clonotype was seen many times. The chain couples TRBV7-6 to TRBJ2-5; the D gene is possibly TRBD1 (6 bases). The CDR3 length is 15 residues. V lost 1 base to trimming and J lost 9 bases, with 18 bases between them. The germline V gene encodes CDR1 SGHVS and CDR2 FNYEAQ. For the CDR3, the DNA is TGTGCCAGCAGCTTAGAAGCCGGACAGACGGTGTCCCAGTACTTC. Its translation: CASSLEAGQTVSQYF.

This clonotype was counted ten times or more. The chain recombines TRBV6-6 with TRBJ2-5, with unresolved D. Germline V gene lookup returns CDR1 MNHNY and CDR2 SVGAGI (reference sequence). Trimming cost V 6 bases and J 0 bases, with 11 bases left between them. The CDR3 is 14 residues long. The CDR3 region has the DNA TGTGCCAGCAGAGCTTCTAGAGACCAAGAGACCCAGTACTTC. It translates to CASRASRDQETQYF.

The chain links TRBV7-3 to TRBJ2-5; tentatively, D is TRBD1 (6 bases). Germline V gene data show CDR1 as SGHTA and CDR2 as FQGTGA. Trimming removed 2 bases from V and 5 bases from J, with 9 bases in between. CDR3 length equals 13 residues. The CDR3 region is CASSLWQGETQYF. As DNA, the CDR3 is TGTGCCAGCAGCTTATGGCAGGGGGAGACCCAGTACTTC.

This clonotype was seen only a few times. The rearrangement joins TRBV4-2 to TRBJ2-1; the D call may be TRBD1 or TRBD2 (6 bases each). The germline gives CDR1 LGHNA, CDR2 YNFKEQ. V lost 0 bases and J lost 5, with 17 bases in between. This CDR3 is 17 amino acids long. The CDR3 loop is CASSQDSSGGYHNEQFF. The CDR3 DNA reads TGTGCCAGCAGCCAAGATTCATCCGGGGGCTACCACAATGAGCAGTTCTTC.

This clonotype was found a few times. The chain combines TRBV10-3 with TRBJ2-1; D gene uncertain. Germline CDR1 reads ENHRY; CDR2 reads SYGVKD. Trimming cost V 9 bases and J 0 bases, with 9 bases left between them. This CDR3 has 13 residues. CDR3 in DNA: TGTGCCATTCAAGGAAACTCCTACAATGAGCAGTTCTTC. Protein sequence: CAIQGNSYNEQFF.

The chain is built from TRBV19 and TRBJ2-5, with D tentatively TRBD2 (6 bases). Germline V gene sequence: CDR1 LNHDA, CDR2 SQIVND (reference sequence). The germline V and J ends were trimmed by 5 bases and 1 base, with 14 bases remaining between them. The CDR3 has 15 residues. CDR3 residues: CASSGLAEAQETQYF. The CDR3 DNA sequence: TGTGCCAGTAGTGGCTTAGCGGAGGCCCAAGAGACCCAGTACTTC.

This clonotype was seen more than once but under ten times. The CDR3 reads CSARDLAGDSHYEQYF. DNA of the CDR3: TGCAGTGCTAGAGATCTGGCGGGAGATTCCCACTACGAGCAGTACTTC. The rearrangement links TRBV20-1 to TRBJ2-7; TRBD2 aligns across 7 bases. There are 16 residues in the CDR3. The V gene end was trimmed by 0 bases and the J gene end by 3 bases; junction bases not matched to a gene: 11. The germline CDR1 and CDR2 sequences are DFQATT and SNEGSKA (reference sequence).

This clonotype was seen only a few times. The rearrangement links TRBV27 to TRBJ2-7; D is perhaps TRBD2 (6 bases). The ends were cut back, 6 bases at V and 4 bases at J, with 19 bases in the middle. In germline, CDR1 is MNHEY, CDR2 SMNVEV (reference sequence). The CDR3 is made up of 15 amino acids. The CDR3 spells CASRPIRGDGYEQYF. In nucleotides, the CDR3 is TGTGCCAGCAGGCCGATACGCGGGGATGGTTACGAGCAGTACTTC.

This clonotype was observed many times. The V call is TRBV20-1, the J call TRBJ2-3; 8 nucleotides agree with TRBD2. Trimming removed 6 bases from V and 2 bases from J; junction bases left unmatched: 10. Germline V gene lookup returns CDR1 DFQATT and CDR2 SNEGSKA (reference sequence). The CDR3 loop spans 15 amino acids. This CDR3 reads CSAPTSAKITDTQYF. In DNA form, the CDR3 reads TGCAGTGCCCCGACTAGCGCAAAAATCACAGATACGCAGTATTTT.